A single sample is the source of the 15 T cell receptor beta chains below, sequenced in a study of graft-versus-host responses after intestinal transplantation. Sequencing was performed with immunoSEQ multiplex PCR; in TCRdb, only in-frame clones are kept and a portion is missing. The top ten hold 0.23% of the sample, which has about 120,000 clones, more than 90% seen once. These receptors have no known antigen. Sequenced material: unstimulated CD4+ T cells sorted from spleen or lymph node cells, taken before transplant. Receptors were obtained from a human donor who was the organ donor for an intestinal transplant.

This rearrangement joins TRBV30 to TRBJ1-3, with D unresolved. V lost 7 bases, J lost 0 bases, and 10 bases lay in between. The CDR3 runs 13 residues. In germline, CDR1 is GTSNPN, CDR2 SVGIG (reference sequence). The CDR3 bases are TGTGCCTACCAATCCAACTCTGGAAACACCATATATTTT. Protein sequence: CAYQSNSGNTIYF.

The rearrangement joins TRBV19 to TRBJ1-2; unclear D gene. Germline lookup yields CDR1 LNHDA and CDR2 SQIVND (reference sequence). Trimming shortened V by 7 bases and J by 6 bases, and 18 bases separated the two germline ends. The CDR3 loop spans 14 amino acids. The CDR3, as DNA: TGTGCCAGTACTATTTATTCTGGGAACAATGGCTACACCTTC. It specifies CASTIYSGNNGYTF. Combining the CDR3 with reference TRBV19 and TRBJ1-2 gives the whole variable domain DGGITQSPKYLFRKEGQNVTLSCEQNLNHDAMYWYRQDPGQGLRLIYYSQIVNDFQKGDIAEGYSVSREKKESFPLTVTSAQKNPTAFYLCASTIYSGNNGYTFGSGTRLTVV.

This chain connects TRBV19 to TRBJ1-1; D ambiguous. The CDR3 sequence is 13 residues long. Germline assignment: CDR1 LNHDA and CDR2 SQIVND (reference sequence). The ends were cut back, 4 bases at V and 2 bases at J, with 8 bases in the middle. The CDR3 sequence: CASSKGINTEAFF. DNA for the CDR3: TGTGCCAGTAGTAAGGGCATAAACACTGAAGCTTTCTTT.

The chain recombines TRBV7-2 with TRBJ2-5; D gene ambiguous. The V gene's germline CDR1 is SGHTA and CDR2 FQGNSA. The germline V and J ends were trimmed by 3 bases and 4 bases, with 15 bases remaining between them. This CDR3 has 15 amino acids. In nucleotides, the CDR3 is TGTGCCAGCAGCTTTTGGGGTGGGGTGCGAGAGACCCAGTACTTC. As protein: CASSFWGGVRETQYF. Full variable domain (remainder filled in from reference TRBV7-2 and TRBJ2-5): GAGVSQSPSNKVTEKGKDVELRCDPISGHTALYWYRQSLGQGLEFLIYFQGNSAPDKSGLPSDRFSAERTGGSVSTLTIQRTQQEDSAVYLCASSFWGGVRETQYFGPGTRLLVL.

The CDR3 loop is CASSQEGAAPEETQYF. CDR3 DNA: TGTGCCAGCAGCCAAGAAGGTGCGGCGCCTGAGGAGACCCAGTACTTC. This sequence joins TRBV4-2 and TRBJ2-5; D ambiguous. The V and J ends lost 0 bases and 5 bases respectively, with 16 bases between them. There are 16 residues in the CDR3. Germline V lookup: CDR1 LGHNA, CDR2 YNFKEQ.

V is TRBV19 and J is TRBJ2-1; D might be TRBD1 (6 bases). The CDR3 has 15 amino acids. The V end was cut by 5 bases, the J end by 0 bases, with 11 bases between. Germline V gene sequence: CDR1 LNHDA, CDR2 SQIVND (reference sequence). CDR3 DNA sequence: TGTGCCAGTAGTCAGGACAGAAGCTCCTACAATGAGCAGTTCTTC. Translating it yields CASSQDRSSYNEQFF.

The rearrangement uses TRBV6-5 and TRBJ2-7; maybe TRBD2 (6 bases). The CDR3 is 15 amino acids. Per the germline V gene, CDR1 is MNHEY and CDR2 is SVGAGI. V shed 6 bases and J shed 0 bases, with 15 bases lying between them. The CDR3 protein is CASRTRPGSSYEQYF. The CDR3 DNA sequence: TGTGCCAGCAGGACTCGACCCGGGAGCTCCTACGAGCAGTACTTC.

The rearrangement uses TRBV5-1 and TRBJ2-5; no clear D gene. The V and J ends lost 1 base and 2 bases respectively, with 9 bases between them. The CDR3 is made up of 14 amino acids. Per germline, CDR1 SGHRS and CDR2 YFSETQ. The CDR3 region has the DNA TGCGCCAGCAGCTTGAGTAGCCGACAAGAGACCCAGTACTTC. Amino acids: CASSLSSRQETQYF.

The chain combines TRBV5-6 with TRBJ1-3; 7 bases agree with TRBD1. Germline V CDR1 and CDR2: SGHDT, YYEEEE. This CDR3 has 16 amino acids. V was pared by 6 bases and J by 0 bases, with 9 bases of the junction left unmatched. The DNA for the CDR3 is TGTGCCAGCACCCGGGACAGCCCTCTCTCTGGAAACACCATATATTTT. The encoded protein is CASTRDSPLSGNTIYF. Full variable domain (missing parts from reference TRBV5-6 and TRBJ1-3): DAGVTQSPTHLIKTRGQQVTLRCSPKSGHDTVSWYQQALGQGPQFIFQYYEEEERQRGNFPDRFSGHQFPNYSSELNVNALLLGDSALYLCASTRDSPLSGNTIYFGEGSWLTVV.

In DNA form, the CDR3 reads TGTGCCAGCAGCCCACACTCGGTTGGGGGTTACGAGCAGTACTTC. Translating gives CASSPHSVGGYEQYF. The rearrangement uses TRBV9 and TRBJ2-7, with D perhaps TRBD1 or TRBD2 (5 bases each). Germline CDR1 reads SGDLS; CDR2 reads YYNGEE. Trimming pared 4 bases from V and 4 bases from J, leaving 18 bases between. The CDR3 loop spans 15 amino acids.

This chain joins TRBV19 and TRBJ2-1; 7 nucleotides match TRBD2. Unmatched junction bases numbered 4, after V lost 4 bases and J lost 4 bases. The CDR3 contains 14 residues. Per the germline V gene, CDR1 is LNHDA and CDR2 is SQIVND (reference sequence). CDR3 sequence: CASSKSGVYNEQFF. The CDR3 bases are TGTGCCAGTAGTAAAAGCGGGGTATACAATGAGCAGTTCTTC.

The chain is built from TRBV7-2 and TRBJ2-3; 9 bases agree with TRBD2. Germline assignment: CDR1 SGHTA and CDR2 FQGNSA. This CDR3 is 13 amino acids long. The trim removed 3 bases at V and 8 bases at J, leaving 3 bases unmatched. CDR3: CASSFSGRRTQYF. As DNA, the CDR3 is TGTGCCAGCAGCTTCAGCGGGAGGCGTACGCAGTATTTT.

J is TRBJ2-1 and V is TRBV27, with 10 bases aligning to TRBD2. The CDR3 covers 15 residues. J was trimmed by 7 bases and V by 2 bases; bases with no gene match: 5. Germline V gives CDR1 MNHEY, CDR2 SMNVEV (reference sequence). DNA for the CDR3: TGTGCCAGCAGTTTAATGGGACTAGCGTGGAATGAGCAGTTCTTC. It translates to CASSLMGLAWNEQFF.

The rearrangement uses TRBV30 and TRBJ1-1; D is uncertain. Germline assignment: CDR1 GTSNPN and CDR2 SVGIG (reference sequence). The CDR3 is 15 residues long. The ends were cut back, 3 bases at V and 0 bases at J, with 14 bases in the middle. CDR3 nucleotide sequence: TGTGCCTGGAGCGCTGCCCTGACTGTGAACACTGAAGCTTTCTTT. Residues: CAWSAALTVNTEAFF.

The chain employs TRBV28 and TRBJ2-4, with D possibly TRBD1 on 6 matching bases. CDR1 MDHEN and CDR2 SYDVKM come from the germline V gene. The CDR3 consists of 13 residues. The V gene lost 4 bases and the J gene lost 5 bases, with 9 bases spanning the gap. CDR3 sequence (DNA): TGTGCCAGCAGTTACCCAGGGGAAAACATTCAGTACTTC. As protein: CASSYPGENIQYF.